A selection of T cell receptor beta chains follows, all from one sample in a study of long-term antiretroviral therapy in people with HIV. Profiled with immunoSEQ multiplex PCR; TCRdb holds only in-frame clones, not every one. This table holds approximately 22,000 clones, 85% to 90% found once. The sample was unsorted PBMCs, taken 1.3 years after starting antiretroviral therapy. All receptors derive from a man between 60 and 70 years old with HIV. The CDR3 runs from the conserved cysteine through the conserved F or W. The D gene is left open where the match is weak. Clone size is shown for a subset of rows, as once, few, many or a class of expanded clone.

d_call	clone_size	v_call	j_call	cdr3_nt	cdr3_aa
-	once	TRBV13	TRBJ1-6	TGTGCCAGCAGCCCTGGAAACTCGAATTCACCCCTCCACTTT	CASSPGNSNSPLHF
-	-	TRBV14	TRBJ1-6	TGTGCCAGCAGCCCGACAGTGAGTTCACCCCTCCACTTT	CASSPTVSSPLHF
-	-	TRBV29-1	TRBJ1-2	TGCAGCGCTTCGGACTTTTCTAGCGTCTGGGGCTACACCTTC	CSASDFSSVWGYTF
TRBD1	-	TRBV6-5	TRBJ2-7	TGTGCCAGCAGTTGGGACAGGGGATCGGGAGAGCAGTACTTC	CASSWDRGSGEQYF
-	-	TRBV19	TRBJ1-2	TGTGCCAGTAGTTTCCCGGACCACTATGGCTACACCTTC	CASSFPDHYGYTF
TRBD2	-	TRBV27	TRBJ2-7	TGTGCCAGCAGCCAGCTAGCGGGGAACCCCTACGAGCAGTACTTC	CASSQLAGNPYEQYF
-	-	TRBV11-2	TRBJ1-1	TGTGCCAGCAGCTTAGCCCCGGGCAGGGCGAAAGCTTTCTTT	CASSLAPGRAKAFF
TRBD2	-	TRBV11-2	TRBJ2-5	TGTGCCAGCAGCGACCTAGCGGGTAAAGAGACCCAGTACTTC	CASSDLAGKETQYF
TRBD2	-	TRBV5-1	TRBJ2-7	TGCGCCAGCAGCCAGACTAGCGGGAGTTCCTACGAGCAGTACTTC	CASSQTSGSSYEQYF
-	-	TRBV5-1	TRBJ2-4	TGCGCCAGCAGCTTGGATACGGGTGAAAACATTCAGTACTTC	CASSLDTGENIQYF
-	-	TRBV28	TRBJ1-4	TGTGCCAGCAGTCCGGGGGGGGCCGCAACTAATGAAAAACTGTTTTTT	CASSPGGAATNEKLFF
TRBD2	-	TRBV5-4	TRBJ2-5	TGTGCCAGCAGCTTGGGGGGGGGACTAGCCCTGGAGACCCAGTACTTC	CASSLGGGLALETQYF
-	-	TRBV7-9	TRBJ2-5	TGTGCCAGCAGCTTGGTAGCAGGGAAAGAGACCCAGTACTTC	CASSLVAGKETQYF
TRBD2	-	TRBV6-1	TRBJ2-7	TGTGCCAGCAGTGGCAGACTAGCGGGGGGGCCTGGGTACTTC	CASSGRLAGGPGYF
-	-	TRBV27	TRBJ1-3	TGTGCCAGCAGTTCCGGTTACGGAAACACCATATATTTT	CASSSGYGNTIYF
-	-	TRBV5-1	TRBJ1-1	TGCGCCAGCAGCTTTTCGGGGGCTGAAGCTTTCTTT	CASSFSGAEAFF
-	once	TRBV2	TRBJ2-5	TGTGCCAGCACCCAAGGGGAGACCCAGTACTTC	CASTQGETQYF
-	-	TRBV30	TRBJ1-6	TGTGCCTGGAGTGTAAGGGGAAGCTCCTATAATTCACCCCTCCACTTT	CAWSVRGSSYNSPLHF
-	-	TRBV5-3	TRBJ2-3	TGTGCCAGAAGCTTTGCGGACAGAACCTGCACAGATACGCAGTATTTT	CARSFADRTCTDTQYF
-	-	TRBV28	TRBJ1-2	TGTGCCAGCAGTAACACGGCGTATGGCTACACCTTC	CASSNTAYGYTF
TRBD2	-	TRBV9	TRBJ2-3	TGTGCCAGCAGCGTCGGGACTAGCGGGCCAGATACGCAGTATTTT	CASSVGTSGPDTQYF
TRBD1	few	TRBV6-5	TRBJ2-7	TGTGCCAGCAGCCGTGGACAGGGGAACTACGAGCAGTACTTC	CASSRGQGNYEQYF
-	once	TRBV29-1	TRBJ1-5	TGCAGCGTCGACGAAGGGGCGGGTCAGCCCCAGCATTTT	CSVDEGAGQPQHF
-	-	TRBV21-1	TRBJ2-7	TGTGCCAGCAGCAAAGTGGGGGTTATCTACGAGCAGTACTTC	CASSKVGVIYEQYF
-	-	TRBV10-3	TRBJ2-7	TGTGCCATCAGTGAGTTCGATATGAACTCCTACGAGCAGTACTTC	CAISEFDMNSYEQYF
TRBD1	-	TRBV5-3	TRBJ2-7	TGTGCCAGAAGCCCCCGGGACAGGGCATACTACGAGCAGTACTTC	CARSPRDRAYYEQYF
-	-	TRBV6-4	TRBJ2-7	TGTGCCAGCAGTCATCAGGGGGTGGCGGGACGAGAGGGTGAGCAGTACTTC	CASSHQGVAGREGEQYF
TRBD2	-	TRBV2	TRBJ2-2	TGTGCCAGCACTGGACTAGCGGGGCGCACCGGGGAGCTGTTTTTT	CASTGLAGRTGELFF
TRBD1	once	TRBV6-6	TRBJ2-4	TGTGCCAGCAGTTACTCGCAGGGGGCGTTAAACATTCAGTACTTC	CASSYSQGALNIQYF
-	-	TRBV4-3	TRBJ2-5	TGCGCCAGCAGCCAAGATTGGGCTAGAGGGGCCTTAGAGACCCAGTACTTC	CASSQDWARGALETQYF
-	-	TRBV9	TRBJ2-7	TGTGCCAGCAGCCCCCTAGGGGATGGGGGAATATACGAGCAGTACTTC	CASSPLGDGGIYEQYF
-	few	TRBV18	TRBJ1-2	TGTGCCAGCTCACCACTTTCCTGGGACCTGCGTGGCTACACCTTC	CASSPLSWDLRGYTF
TRBD1	-	TRBV5-1	TRBJ1-1	TGCGCCAGCAGCCCGGACAGGCTCAAGGACACTGAAGCTTTCTTT	CASSPDRLKDTEAFF
-	-	TRBV5-8	TRBJ2-3	TGTGCCAGCGGACCCCGAGGGGCTCGACCCTCGGATACGCAGTATTTT	CASGPRGARPSDTQYF
TRBD1	-	TRBV6-5	TRBJ1-2	TGTGCCAGCACCTCTCGGACAGGGGGAAATGGCTACACCTTC	CASTSRTGGNGYTF
TRBD2	-	TRBV6-5	TRBJ2-1	TGTGCCAGCAGTTTAGCGGGGGGAGCCTACAATGAGCAGTTCTTC	CASSLAGGAYNEQFF
-	-	TRBV13	TRBJ2-7	TGTGCCAGCAGCTTGGGCAAAGACTACGAGCAGTACTTC	CASSLGKDYEQYF
TRBD1	-	TRBV5-4	TRBJ2-7	TGTGCCAGCAGCTTCCGCGGGACAGGAGACGAGCAGTACTTC	CASSFRGTGDEQYF
TRBD1	-	TRBV27	TRBJ2-7	TGTGCCAGCAGCGATCCCAGGGGGGAGCAGTACTTC	CASSDPRGEQYF
-	once	TRBV5-8	TRBJ1-5	TGTGCCAGCAGCTTGACAGGAACTGCTGTCCCCCAGCATTTT	CASSLTGTAVPQHF
-	-	TRBV6-6	TRBJ2-5	TGTGCCAGCAGTTACGGAGGGATTAATCAAGAGACCCAGTACTTC	CASSYGGINQETQYF
TRBD1	-	TRBV30	TRBJ2-7	TGTGCCTGGAGTGTACCCCCCGGACAGGTCAACTACGAGCAGTACTTC	CAWSVPPGQVNYEQYF
TRBD2	-	TRBV11-2	TRBJ2-7	TGTGCCAGCAGCTTGGCTAGCGGCTACGAGCAGTACTTC	CASSLASGYEQYF
-	-	TRBV29-1	TRBJ1-3	TGCAGCGTTGAAACGGACAGCCTCGACACTGGAAACACCATATATTTT	CSVETDSLDTGNTIYF
-	-	TRBV5-1	TRBJ1-1	TGCGCCAGCAGCTCTCCGGGGGGGGACGCTGAAGCTTTCTTT	CASSSPGGDAEAFF
-	once	TRBV9	TRBJ1-2	TGTGCCAGCAGCGTAGCTTCAGGGTCAGTCGGCTACACCTTC	CASSVASGSVGYTF
-	-	TRBV7-4	TRBJ1-5	TGTGCCAGCAGCTTAGCCACCCCGAGGGGCGGTTCGAACCCGGTCATTCGTAAAAAGCCCCAGCATTTT	CASSLATPRGGSNPVIRKKPQHF
-	-	TRBV5-4	TRBJ1-1	TGTGCCAGCAGCTCCGCAGGCACTGAAGCTTTCTTT	CASSSAGTEAFF
TRBD1	once	TRBV6-5	TRBJ2-1	TGTGCCAGCAGCTCCGACAGGGGGCAAGACAATGAGCAGTTCTTC	CASSSDRGQDNEQFF
-	-	TRBV30	TRBJ2-2	TGTGCCTGGAGTGCCCGCTGGGGTCAACAGTCAAACCCCGGGGAGCTGTTTTTT	CAWSARWGQQSNPGELFF
-	once	TRBV4-3	TRBJ2-3	TGCGCCAGCAGCCAACTTGAGATTAGCACAGATACGCAGTATTTT	CASSQLEISTDTQYF
TRBD1	-	TRBV10-2	TRBJ2-7	TGCGCCAGCAGCCTGGACAGGGGGCTAGTCTACGAGCAGTACTTC	CASSLDRGLVYEQYF
TRBD1	-	TRBV27	TRBJ1-1	TGTGCCAGCAGTTTAACCGGGACAGGGAACACTGAAGCTTTCTTT	CASSLTGTGNTEAFF
-	once	TRBV27	TRBJ1-2	TGTGCCAGCAGTTGGGTGGGGGGGGGAGGCTACACCTTC	CASSWVGGGGYTF
-	-	TRBV5-1	TRBJ2-5	TGCGCCAGCAGCAGGGGGTTCGGAGAGACCCAGTACTTC	CASSRGFGETQYF
TRBD2	-	TRBV27	TRBJ2-7	TGTGCCAGCAGGCAACCGGGACTAGCCGACTACGAGCAGTACTTC	CASRQPGLADYEQYF
TRBD1	-	TRBV10-3	TRBJ1-1	TGTGCCATCACCCGAGGGCCTACAACAGGGGTGGGCACTGAAGCTTTCTTT	CAITRGPTTGVGTEAFF
TRBD2	-	TRBV7-8	TRBJ2-7	TGTGCCAGCAGCCCCGGGACTAATCGCTACGAGCAGTACTTC	CASSPGTNRYEQYF
TRBD2	-	TRBV30	TRBJ2-7	TGTGCCTGGAGTCAATATTTTGCGGGAGGTCCCTCTCCCCACGAGCAGTACTTC	CAWSQYFAGGPSPHEQYF